The source of this T cell receptor (beta chain) is a study of blood T cell repertoires in COVID-19. Across the study: The United States, Italy and Spain were the sources of the acute and convalescent COVID-19 samples. T cells, B-cell-depleted T cells, or PBMCs provided the cDNA or gDNA that served as material.

In the study's own analysis: Estimated nucleated cell counts came from reference gene primer amplification. This table comes from immunoSEQ multiplex PCR, and its TCRdb copy is limited to in-frame clones, with some not included. V and J calls and clone size are as listed in that table; D and trimming were resolved from the DNA. The data hold 200,000 to 250,000 clones, with about four fifths observed a single time. What the recovered Cohort 3 donors had was two negative PCRs, clearance, or symptom resolution. Germline V gene sequence: CDR1 SGHRS, CDR2 YFSETQ. V lost 1 base and J 3 bases, leaving 11 bases between the germline ends. CDR3 size: 14 residues.

Sequences were obtained from PBMCs or T cells enriched from blood (not recorded which). This clonotype was sampled from a man aged 60-69 years who had recovered from COVID-19. The chain is built from TRBV5-1 and TRBJ2-7; maybe TRBD1 (5 bases). The CDR3 region is CASSLFDRNYEQYF. The CDR3 bases are TGCGCCAGCAGCTTGTTTGACAGAAACTACGAGCAGTACTTC.